This T cell receptor (beta chain) was recorded in a study of CD8+ T cells in alopecia areata listed by TCRdb under 2018. Background for the entire study: Treated patients were enrolled in an open-label pilot trial of oral tofacitinib at 5 to 10 mg twice daily for moderate-to-severe alopecia areata. RNA was obtained with the PAXgene miRNA kit for fixed scalp, the miRNeasy kit for PBMCs, and the RNeasy kit for mouse skin. Tofacitinib-treated patients had biopsies at baseline and at 4 and 24 weeks of treatment, with a later scalp biopsy in several patients. Tofacitinib was administered for 6 to 18 months, and 6 months of follow-up off drug were then conducted to assess delayed response and recurrence. Amplification of TCRbeta CDR3 regions was done by immunoSEQ multiplex PCR using 35 Vbeta forward primers and 13 Jbeta reverse primers. To study T cell clonal expansion in alopecia areata, the researchers applied high-throughput TCRbeta sequencing to both the C3H/HeJ mouse model and human patients. Scalp clonality was compared among normal scalp (n=4), patchy alopecia areata scalp (n=8), and alopecia totalis/universalis scalp (n=8). In humans, TCRbeta sequencing was performed on scalp tissue and on sorted CD4+ and CD8+ peripheral blood T cells from healthy controls and from patients with patchy or totalis/universalis alopecia areata. Paper-wide results and their limitations: Scalp TCR repertoire analysis is complicated because resident alphabeta T cells in normal human skin are also sequenced, whereas mouse skin is dominated by gammadelta T cells. Lesional scalp, especially in alopecia totalis/universalis, showed higher clonality and more expanded CD8+ clones than normal scalp, suggesting antigenic drive. Shared TCR sequences between patients were less evident than in mice, which may be partly attributable to HLA diversity in the patient population.

The method was the immunoSEQ multiplex PCR assay. To provide template for TCR sequencing, every sample had RNA extracted and reverse transcribed into cDNA. SuperScript III was used to make first-strand cDNA, primed with a 2:1 mix of oligo-dT and random hexamers. Amplification bias was assessed with a synthetic immune receptor repertoire, and residual bias was removed computationally. The study's processing was this. Raw reads were preprocessed for error removal, and CDR3 was defined according to IMGT conventions as running from the conserved cysteine to phenylalanine. To get clonality, Shannon entropy was normalized by log2 of the number of productive unique TCRs and the result was subtracted from 1. Scalp TCRbeta sequences were cross-referenced with sorted blood CD4 and CD8 repertoires so that the CD4 or CD8 identity of scalp clones could be inferred. TCRdb holds this immuneACCESS table with in-frame rearrangements only. Some clones are missing; in checked studies, unresolved V genes explain under half, and the rest has no known cause. That table is the source of V, J and clone size, and D and trimming were worked out from the DNA. Counted in this sample were about 11,000 clones; around 63% of them appeared once. Clones ranked in the top ten supply roughly 14% of the sample.

From alopecia areata patients, peripheral blood was collected along with lesional scalp punch biopsies. Human scalp biopsies were fixed immediately in PAXgene tissue containers. The germline V end is reduced by 6 bases and the J end by 4 bases; junction bases left unmatched: 3. For CDR1 and CDR2, the germline V gene lists SNHLY and FYNNEI. The CDR3 runs 13 amino acids, cysteine and phenylalanine included. Only CDR3 DNA is held: 39 bases, read in frame from base 1. Regarding this clone: Its antigen is unknown. No much larger clone exists at a distance of one base, and base qualities are not known.

This TCR came from a human donor with alopecia areata. Sample: skin. The chain employs TRBV2 and TRBJ1-2; TRBD1 aligns with 9 central bases. The CDR3 reads as follows: CASRLGQGYGYTF. The sequence in DNA is TGTGCCAGCAGGTTGGGACAGGGCTATGGCTACACCTTC.